A selection of T cell receptor beta chains follows, all from one sample in a study of T cells in Graves' hyperthyroidism and ophthalmopathy. In TCRdb, the multiplex PCR reads were re-called with MiXCR into one record per CDR3 protein. This sample has some 440,000 distinct CDR3 sequences, with more than 15% found just once. The sequencing input was blood. The receptors here all came from a woman aged 18-29 years with Graves' hyperthyroidism. The CDR3 runs from the conserved cysteine through the conserved F or W. Where a row states a size, it is once, few, many or the class of an expanded clone; other rows omit it.

V gene	J gene	clone size	CDR3 protein
TRBV5-1	TRBJ2-1	many	CASSFKREPTYNEQFF
TRBV20-1	TRBJ2-5	few	CSARAGTGVKETQYF
TRBV6-2/TRBV6-3	TRBJ2-7	many	CASSLTDRYEQYF
TRBV24-1	TRBJ2-6	many	CATSPRESGANVLTF
TRBV19	TRBJ2-6	once	CASHRVGANVLTF
TRBV3-1	TRBJ1-2	many	CASSQDQGWSYGYTF
TRBV30	TRBJ1-1	many	CAWRADKNTEAFF
TRBV28	TRBJ1-5	many	CASSLPTGLIQPQHF
TRBV20-1	TRBJ2-7	many	CSAREFASYEQYF
TRBV7-3	TRBJ2-6	NA	CASSLAGTGFSGANVLTF
TRBV20-1	TRBJ2-2	NA	CSASHGQDTGELFF
TRBV7-8	TRBJ2-7	many	CASSLAGLAGTSEQYF
TRBV6-9	TRBJ2-5	NA	CASSYGASGRTGETQYF
TRBV4-1	TRBJ2-2	few	CASSQRREGRGGELFF
TRBV12-3/TRBV12-4	TRBJ1-3	many	CASSIPGNTIYF